The TCR beta chain under discussion was sequenced for a study of CD8 T cells in ankylosing spondylitis. By quantitative 5'-RACE with molecular barcodes, the TCR beta libraries were made. TCRdb used MiXCR to reprocess the 5' RACE reads, holding one entry per CDR3 protein. The repertoire holds a few hundred thousand distinct CDR3 sequences, with roughly 10% as singletons. As to this clonotype: Its matching antigen is unknown. A much larger clone is a single base away; this may be a read error.

General study points: A TCR beta motif of about eight highly homologous variants appeared characteristic of ankylosing spondylitis blood. Those disease-linked clones were CD8+; they were also relatively rare in peripheral blood. Prior literature has documented some motif variants in synovial fluid and blood from reactive arthritis.

Sequenced input: blood, either unsorted or a sorted T cell fraction (not recorded which). The clonotype comes from a female donor with ankylosing spondylitis or in good health (not recorded which).

CDR3: CASSSGLVVETRYF. In DNA form, the CDR3 reads TGTGCCAGCAGCTCGGGACTAGTTGTAGAGACCCGGTACTTC. This rearrangement joins TRBV5-8 to TRBJ2-5; TRBD2 agrees at 8 bases. Germline CDR1 SGHTS, CDR2 YDEGEE. The CDR3 has 14 residues.